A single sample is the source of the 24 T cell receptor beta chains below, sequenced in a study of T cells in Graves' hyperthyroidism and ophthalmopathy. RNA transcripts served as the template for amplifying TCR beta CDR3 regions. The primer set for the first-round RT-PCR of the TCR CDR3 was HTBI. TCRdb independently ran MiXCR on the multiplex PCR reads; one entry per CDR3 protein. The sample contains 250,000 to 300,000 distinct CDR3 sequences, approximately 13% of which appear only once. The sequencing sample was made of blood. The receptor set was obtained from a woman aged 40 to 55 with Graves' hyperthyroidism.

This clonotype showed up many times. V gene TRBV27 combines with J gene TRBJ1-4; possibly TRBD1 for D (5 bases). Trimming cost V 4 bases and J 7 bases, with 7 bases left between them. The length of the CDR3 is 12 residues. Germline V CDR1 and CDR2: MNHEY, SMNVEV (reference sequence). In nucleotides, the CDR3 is TGTGCCAGCAGTTGGAGGGGTGAAAAACTGTTTTTT. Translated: CASSWRGEKLFF.

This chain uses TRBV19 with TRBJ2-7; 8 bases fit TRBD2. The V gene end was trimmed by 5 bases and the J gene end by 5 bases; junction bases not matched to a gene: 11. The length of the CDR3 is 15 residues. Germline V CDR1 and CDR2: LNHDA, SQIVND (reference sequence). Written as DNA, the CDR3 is TGTGCCAGTAGTCCAGGACTAGCTTCCTCTAACGAGCAGTACTTC. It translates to CASSPGLASSNEQYF. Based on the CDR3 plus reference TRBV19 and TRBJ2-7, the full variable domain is DGGITQSPKYLFRKEGQNVTLSCEQNLNHDAMYWYRQDPGQGLRLIYYSQIVNDFQKGDIAEGYSVSREKKESFPLTVTSAQKNPTAFYLCASSPGLASSNEQYFGPGTRLTVT.

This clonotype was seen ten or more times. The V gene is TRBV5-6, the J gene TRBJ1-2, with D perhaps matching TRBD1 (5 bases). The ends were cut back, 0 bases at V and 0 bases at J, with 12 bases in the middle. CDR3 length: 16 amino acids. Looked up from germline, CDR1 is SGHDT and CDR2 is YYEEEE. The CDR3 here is CASSLVGTATNYGYTF. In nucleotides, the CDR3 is TGTGCCAGCAGCTTGGTCGGGACCGCAACTAACTATGGCTACACCTTC.

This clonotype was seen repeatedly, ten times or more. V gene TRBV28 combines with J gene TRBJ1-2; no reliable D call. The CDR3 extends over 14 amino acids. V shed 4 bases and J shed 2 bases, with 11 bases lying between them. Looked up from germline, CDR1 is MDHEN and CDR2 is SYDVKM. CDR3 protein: CASSSSGINYGYTF. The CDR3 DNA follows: TGTGCCAGCAGTTCCTCCGGGATAAACTATGGCTACACCTTC.

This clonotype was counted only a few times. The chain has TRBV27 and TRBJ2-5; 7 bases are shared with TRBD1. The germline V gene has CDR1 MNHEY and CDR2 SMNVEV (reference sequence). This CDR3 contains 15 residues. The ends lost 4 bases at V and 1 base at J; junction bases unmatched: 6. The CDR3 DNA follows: TGTGCCAGCAGTTCTGGACAGGCGATCCAAGAGACCCAGTACTTC. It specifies CASSSGQAIQETQYF.

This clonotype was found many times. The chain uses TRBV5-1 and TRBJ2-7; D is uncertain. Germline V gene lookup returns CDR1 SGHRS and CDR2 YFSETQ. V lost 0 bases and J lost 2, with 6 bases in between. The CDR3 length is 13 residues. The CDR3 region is CASSLDRTYEQYF. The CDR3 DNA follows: TGCGCCAGCAGCTTGGATAGAACCTACGAGCAGTACTTC.

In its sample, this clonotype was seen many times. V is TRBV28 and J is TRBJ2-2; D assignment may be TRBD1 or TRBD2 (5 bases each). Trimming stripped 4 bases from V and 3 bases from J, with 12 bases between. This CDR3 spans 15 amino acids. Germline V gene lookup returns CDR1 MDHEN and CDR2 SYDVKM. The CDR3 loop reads CASSYPVGDTGELFF. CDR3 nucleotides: TGTGCCAGCAGTTACCCAGTGGGGGACACCGGGGAGCTGTTTTTT.

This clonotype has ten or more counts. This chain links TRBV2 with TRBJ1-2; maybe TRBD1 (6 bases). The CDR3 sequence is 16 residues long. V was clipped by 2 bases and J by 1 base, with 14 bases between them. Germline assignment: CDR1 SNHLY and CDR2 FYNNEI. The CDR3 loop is CASSETPRQDNYGYTF. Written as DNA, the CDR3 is TGTGCCAGCAGTGAAACTCCGAGACAGGATAACTATGGCTACACCTTC.

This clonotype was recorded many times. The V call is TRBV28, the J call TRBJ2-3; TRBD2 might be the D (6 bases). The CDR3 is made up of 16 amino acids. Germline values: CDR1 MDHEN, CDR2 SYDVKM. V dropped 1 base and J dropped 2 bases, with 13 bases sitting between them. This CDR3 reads CASSLSSAGLTDTQYF. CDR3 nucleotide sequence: TGTGCCAGCAGTTTATCATCAGCGGGCCTCACAGATACGCAGTATTTT.

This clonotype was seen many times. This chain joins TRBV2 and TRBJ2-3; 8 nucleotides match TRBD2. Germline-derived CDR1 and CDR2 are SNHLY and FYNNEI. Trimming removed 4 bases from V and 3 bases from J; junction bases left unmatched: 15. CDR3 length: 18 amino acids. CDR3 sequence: CASSGGAAGVARTDTQYF. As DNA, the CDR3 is TGTGCCAGCAGTGGAGGAGCAGCGGGAGTCGCGAGGACAGATACGCAGTATTTT. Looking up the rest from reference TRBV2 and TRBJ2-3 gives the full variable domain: EPEVTQTPSHQVTQMGQEVILRCVPISNHLYFYWYRQILGQKVEFLVSFYNNEISEKSEIFDDQFSVERPDGSNFTLKIRSTKLEDSAMYFCASSGGAAGVARTDTQYFGPGTRLTVL.

DNA of the CDR3: TGCGCCAGCAGCTTGAGCGGCCCAGATACGCAGTATTTT. This sequence encodes CASSLSGPDTQYF. The V call is TRBV5-1, the J call TRBJ2-3; the D gene is possibly TRBD2 (5 bases). CDR1 and CDR2 (germline): SGHRS, YFSETQ. Trimming stripped 1 base from V and 4 bases from J, with 7 bases between. The CDR3 consists of 13 residues.

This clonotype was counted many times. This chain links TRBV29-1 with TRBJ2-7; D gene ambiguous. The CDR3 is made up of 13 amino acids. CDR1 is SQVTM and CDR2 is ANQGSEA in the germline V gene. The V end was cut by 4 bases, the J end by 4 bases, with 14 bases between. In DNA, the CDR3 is TGCAGCGTTGGGGGTCGCCCCCCTTACGAGCAGTACTTC. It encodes CSVGGRPPYEQYF.

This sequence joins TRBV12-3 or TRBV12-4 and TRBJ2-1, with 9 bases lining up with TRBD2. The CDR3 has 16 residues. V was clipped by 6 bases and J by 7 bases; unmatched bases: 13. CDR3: CASSKPGLARRNEQFF. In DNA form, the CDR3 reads TGTGCCAGCAGCAAACCCGGACTAGCGAGGAGAAATGAGCAGTTCTTC.

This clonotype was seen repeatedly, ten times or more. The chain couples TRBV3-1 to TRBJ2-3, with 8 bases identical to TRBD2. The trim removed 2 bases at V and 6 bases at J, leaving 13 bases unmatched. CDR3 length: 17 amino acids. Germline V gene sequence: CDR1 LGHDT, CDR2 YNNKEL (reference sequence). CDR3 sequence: CASSQRYTSGGPDTQYF. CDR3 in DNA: TGTGCCAGCAGCCAACGTTACACTAGCGGCGGGCCGGATACGCAGTATTTT.

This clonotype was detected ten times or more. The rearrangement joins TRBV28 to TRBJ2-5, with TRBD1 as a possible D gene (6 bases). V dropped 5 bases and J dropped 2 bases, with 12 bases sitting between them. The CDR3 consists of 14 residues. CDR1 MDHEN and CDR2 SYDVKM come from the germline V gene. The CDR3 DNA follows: TGTGCCAGCAGTAATAGACAGGATCAAGAGACCCAGTACTTC. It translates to CASSNRQDQETQYF.

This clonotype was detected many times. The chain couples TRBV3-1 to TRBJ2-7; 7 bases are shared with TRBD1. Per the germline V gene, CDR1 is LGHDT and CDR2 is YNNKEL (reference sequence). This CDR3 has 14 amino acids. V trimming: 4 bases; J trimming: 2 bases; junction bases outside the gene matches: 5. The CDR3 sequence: CASSLSTGPYEQYF. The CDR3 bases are TGTGCCAGCAGCCTATCGACAGGGCCCTACGAGCAGTACTTC.

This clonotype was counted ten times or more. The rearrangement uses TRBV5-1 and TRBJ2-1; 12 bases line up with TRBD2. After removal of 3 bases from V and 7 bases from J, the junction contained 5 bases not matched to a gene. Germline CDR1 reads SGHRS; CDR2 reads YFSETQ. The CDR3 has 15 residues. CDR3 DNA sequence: TGCGCCAGCAGCTCGACTAGCGGGAGAACGAATGAGCAGTTCTTC. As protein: CASSSTSGRTNEQFF.

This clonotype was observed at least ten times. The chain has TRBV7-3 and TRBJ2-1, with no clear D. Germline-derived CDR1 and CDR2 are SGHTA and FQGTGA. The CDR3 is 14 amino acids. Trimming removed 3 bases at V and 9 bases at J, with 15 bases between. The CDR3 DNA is TGTGCCAGCAGCTTTCGAGGACGAGACCGTGAGCAGTTCTTC. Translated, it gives CASSFRGRDREQFF.

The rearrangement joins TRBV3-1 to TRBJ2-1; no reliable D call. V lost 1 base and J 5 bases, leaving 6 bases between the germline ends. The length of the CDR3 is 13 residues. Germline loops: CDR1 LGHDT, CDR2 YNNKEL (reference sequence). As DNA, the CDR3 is TGTGCCAGCAGCCAAGCAGGTAACAATGAGCAGTTCTTC. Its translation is CASSQAGNNEQFF.

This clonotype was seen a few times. The CDR3 DNA reads as TGTGCTCCCCGCACTGAAGCTTTCTTT. Amino acid sequence: CAPRTEAFF. The chain joins TRBV24-1 to TRBJ1-1; D is uncertain. CDR3 length: 9 amino acids. Germline V CDR1 and CDR2: KGHDR, SFDVKD.

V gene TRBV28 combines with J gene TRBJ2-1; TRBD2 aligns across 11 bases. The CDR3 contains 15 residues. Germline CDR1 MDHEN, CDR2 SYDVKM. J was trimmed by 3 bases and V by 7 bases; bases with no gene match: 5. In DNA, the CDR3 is TGTGCCAGCACTATCCTAGCGGGAGGCTACAATGAGCAGTTCTTC. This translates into CASTILAGGYNEQFF.

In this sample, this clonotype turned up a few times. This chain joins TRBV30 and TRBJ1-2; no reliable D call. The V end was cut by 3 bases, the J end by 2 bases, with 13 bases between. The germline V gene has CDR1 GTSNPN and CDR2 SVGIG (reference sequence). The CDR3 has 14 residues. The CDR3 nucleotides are TGTGCCTGGAGAGAATCTCTCGGGAACTATGGCTACACCTTC. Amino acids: CAWRESLGNYGYTF. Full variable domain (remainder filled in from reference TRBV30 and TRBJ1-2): SQTIHQWPATLVQPVGSPLSLECTVEGTSNPNLYWYRQAAGRGLQLLFYSVGIGQISSEVPQNLSASRPQDRQFILSSKKLLLSDSGFYLCAWRESLGNYGYTFGSGTRLTVV.

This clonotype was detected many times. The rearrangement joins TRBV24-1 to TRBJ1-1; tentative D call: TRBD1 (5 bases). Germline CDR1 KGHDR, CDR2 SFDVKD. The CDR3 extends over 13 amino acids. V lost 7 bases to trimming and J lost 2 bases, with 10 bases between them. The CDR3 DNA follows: TGTGCCACCAGGGACACAATCAACACTGAAGCTTTCTTT. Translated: CATRDTINTEAFF.

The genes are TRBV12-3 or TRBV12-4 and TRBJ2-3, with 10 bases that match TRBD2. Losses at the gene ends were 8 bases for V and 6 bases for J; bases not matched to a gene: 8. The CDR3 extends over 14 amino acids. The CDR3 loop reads CASSLAGERDTQYF. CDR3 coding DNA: TGTGCCAGCTCTCTAGCGGGAGAGCGGGATACGCAGTATTTT.